Below, one T cell receptor beta chain is given with its context. This specimen belongs to a study of blood T cell repertoires in COVID-19. Study-wide context: Donors in the United States, Italy and Spain gave samples during acute or convalescent COVID-19. T cells, B-cell-depleted T cells, or PBMCs provided the cDNA or gDNA that served as material.

Methods used by the authors: For nucleated cells, counts were estimated from reference gene primer amplification. Profiled with immunoSEQ multiplex PCR; TCRdb holds only in-frame clones, not every one. V and J calls and clone size are given by that table; D and trimming were obtained from the DNA. The sample has about 80,000 clones; 75% to 85% are singletons. The V gene lost 10 bases and the J gene lost 4 bases, with 11 bases spanning the gap. The CDR3 loop spans 12 amino acids. The germline V gene encodes CDR1 KGHDR and CDR2 SFDVKD. The clonotype was recovered from a middle-aged woman with active or convalescent COVID-19. The sequenced sample was peripheral blood. The chain is built from TRBV24-1 and TRBJ2-3, with D possibly matching TRBD2 (6 bases). CDR3 nucleotide sequence: TGTGCCACATCTGGGGAGGCAGATACGCAGTATTTT. Translated, it gives CATSGEADTQYF.